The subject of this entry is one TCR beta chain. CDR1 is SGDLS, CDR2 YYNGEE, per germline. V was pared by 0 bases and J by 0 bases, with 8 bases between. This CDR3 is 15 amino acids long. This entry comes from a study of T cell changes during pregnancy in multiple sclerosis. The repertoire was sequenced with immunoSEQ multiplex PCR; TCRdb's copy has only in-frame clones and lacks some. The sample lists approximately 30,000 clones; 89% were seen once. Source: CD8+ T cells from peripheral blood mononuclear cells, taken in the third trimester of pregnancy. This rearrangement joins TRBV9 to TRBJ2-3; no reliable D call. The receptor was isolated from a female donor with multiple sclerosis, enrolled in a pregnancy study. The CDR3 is CASSVGGSSTDTQYF. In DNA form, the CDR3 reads TGTGCCAGCAGCGTAGGAGGAAGTAGCACAGATACGCAGTATTTT.